The 30 T cell receptor beta chains in this list originate from one sample, sequenced in a study of blood T cell repertoires in COVID-19. Using immunoSEQ multiplex PCR, the repertoire was profiled, and TCRdb retains in-frame clones only, with some absent. The sample carries about 33,000 clones, around 88% recorded once. The source material was peripheral blood. These receptors all come from a human donor in a cohort sampled during active COVID-19.

V and J are TRBV7-9 and TRBJ1-1; D ambiguous. Germline lookup yields CDR1 SEHNR and CDR2 FQNEAQ (reference sequence). Trimming took off 0 bases at V and 8 bases at J, with 19 bases between the two ends. This CDR3 contains 16 residues. The CDR3 loop is CASSLASAGTRKEAFF. CDR3 in DNA: TGTGCCAGCAGCTTAGCCTCAGCAGGTACCCGAAAAGAAGCTTTCTTT.

The chain links TRBV6-2 or TRBV6-3 to TRBJ1-2, with 7 nucleotides matching TRBD1. V shed 0 bases, J shed 8 bases, and the junction held 15 bases outside the gene matches. Germline V gene lookup returns CDR1 MNHEY and CDR2 SVGEGT. The CDR3 length is 17 residues. The CDR3 here is CASSYSKTGRPFYGYTF. The CDR3 nucleotides read TGTGCCAGCAGTTACTCGAAGACAGGGCGCCCGTTTTACGGCTACACCTTC.

The J gene is TRBJ1-4, the V gene TRBV7-7, with TRBD1 identical over 7 bases. J lost 0 bases, V lost 6 bases, and 4 bases had no gene match. This CDR3 spans 15 amino acids. Germline V gene sequence: CDR1 SSHAT, CDR2 FNYEAQ (reference sequence). In DNA, the CDR3 is TGTGCCAGCAGGAGGGGGCTCGCAACTAATGAAAAACTGTTTTTT. Its protein product is CASRRGLATNEKLFF.

The chain links TRBV28 to TRBJ2-7; TRBD2 matches at 13 bases. This CDR3 is 14 amino acids long. The germline V gene encodes CDR1 MDHEN and CDR2 SYDVKM. The junction had 11 bases not matched to a gene; V was cut back by 5 bases and J by 13 bases. CDR3: CASSPPGTSGKVYF. For the CDR3, the DNA is TGTGCCAGCAGTCCCCCCGGGACTAGCGGGAAGGTATACTTC.

The gene calls are TRBV6-4 and TRBJ1-5; 7 nucleotides agree with TRBD1. Germline CDR1 reads MRHNA; CDR2 reads SNTAGT. Trimming took 5 bases from V and 7 from J; bases not matched to a gene: 8. The CDR3 loop spans 14 amino acids. The CDR3 loop is CASSRTGVGQPQHF. The CDR3 DNA is TGTGCCAGCAGTCGAACAGGGGTCGGACAGCCCCAGCATTTT.

The V and J genes are TRBV11-2 and TRBJ2-2, with D possibly TRBD2 on 7 matching bases. Germline CDR1 SGHAT, CDR2 FQNNGV. The CDR3 runs 15 residues. V lost 0 bases, J lost 7 bases, and 12 bases lay in between. CDR3 residues: CASSLDRGAGGELFF. The CDR3 DNA follows: TGTGCCAGCAGCTTAGATCGGGGGGCTGGCGGGGAGCTGTTTTTT.

The gene calls are TRBV18 and TRBJ1-3; TRBD1 aligns across 8 bases. J gave up 0 bases and V 3 bases, and 16 bases lay outside the gene matches. Per the germline V gene, CDR1 is KGHSH and CDR2 is LQKENI. CDR3 length equals 20 residues. The CDR3 region has the DNA TGTGCCAGCTCACCCCTGACGCTGACAGGGGCCCAAATCTCTGGAAACACCATATATTTT. Its translation is CASSPLTLTGAQISGNTIYF.

This chain uses TRBV6-1 with TRBJ2-1; D is ambiguous. V gave up 3 bases and J gave up 3 bases, with 12 bases separating them. From germline, CDR1 is MNHNS and CDR2 SASEGT. This CDR3 contains 15 residues. Here the CDR3 DNA reads TGTGCCAGCAGTGACCCCCCAGCAGGCTACAATGAGCAGTTCTTC. Its protein product is CASSDPPAGYNEQFF.

V is TRBV19 and J is TRBJ2-5; possible D gene TRBD1, 6 bases. This CDR3 contains 15 residues. V was trimmed by 6 bases and J by 5 bases, leaving 19 bases between them. The V gene's germline CDR1 is LNHDA and CDR2 SQIVND (reference sequence). DNA of the CDR3: TGTGCCAGTAGCGAATCAGGGGAGCACGGGGAGACCCAGTACTTC. This sequence encodes CASSESGEHGETQYF.

This rearrangement joins TRBV5-1 to TRBJ2-5; D gene unclear. This CDR3 contains 12 residues. Germline values: CDR1 SGHRS, CDR2 YFSETQ. The V and J ends lost 5 bases and 2 bases respectively, with 7 bases between them. CDR3 sequence reads: CASSAQQETQYF. As DNA, the CDR3 is TGCGCCAGCAGTGCACAACAAGAGACCCAGTACTTC. The whole variable domain, remainder taken from reference TRBV5-1 and TRBJ2-5, is KAGVTQTPRYLIKTRGQQVTLSCSPISGHRSVSWYQQTPGQGLQFLFEYFSETQRNKGNFPGRFSGRQFSNSRSEMNVSTLELGDSALYLCASSAQQETQYFGPGTRLLVL.

CDR3 region: CASSQLAVSRRTGELFF. DNA for the CDR3: TGTGCCAGCAGCCAACTAGCGGTCTCCCGGCGCACCGGGGAGCTGTTTTTT. J is TRBJ2-2 and V is TRBV14; TRBD2 matches at 7 bases. The V and J ends lost 2 bases and 4 bases, in that order; junction bases with no gene match: 10. The length of the CDR3 is 17 residues. The V gene's germline CDR1 is SGHDN and CDR2 FVKESK.

V gene TRBV7-2 combines with J gene TRBJ2-2; D call uncertain. V was clipped by 2 bases and J by 5 bases, with 12 bases between them. Germline CDR1 reads SGHTA; CDR2 reads FQGNSA. The CDR3 loop spans 15 amino acids. Here the CDR3 DNA reads TGTGCCAGCAGCTTACAGGTCATTGGGACCGGGGAGCTGTTTTTT. It specifies CASSLQVIGTGELFF. The complete variable domain, with remaining parts taken from reference TRBV7-2 and TRBJ2-2, reads GAGVSQSPSNKVTEKGKDVELRCDPISGHTALYWYRQSLGQGLEFLIYFQGNSAPDKSGLPSDRFSAERTGGSVSTLTIQRTQQEDSAVYLCASSLQVIGTGELFFGEGSRLTVL.

This chain joins TRBV11-2 and TRBJ2-7, with 8 bases lining up with TRBD1. This CDR3 has 14 residues. Germline assignment: CDR1 SGHAT and CDR2 FQNNGV. With V trimmed by 7 bases and J by 4 bases, 9 bases remained unmatched. CDR3 loop: CASNRQGSRYEQYF. The CDR3 coding sequence is TGTGCCAGCAACAGACAGGGGAGTCGGTACGAGCAGTACTTC.

V is TRBV7-2 and J is TRBJ2-3; D perhaps matches TRBD2 (7 bases). CDR3 length: 14 amino acids. Germline-derived CDR1 and CDR2 are SGHTA and FQGNSA. V was clipped by 1 base and J by 7 bases, with 12 bases between them. The CDR3 spells CASSLGGGANTQYF. The CDR3 DNA sequence: TGTGCCAGCAGCTTAGGTGGGGGGGCGAATACGCAGTATTTT.

The chain carries TRBV19 and TRBJ1-2; 8 bases are shared with TRBD1. The germline CDR1 and CDR2 sequences are LNHDA and SQIVND (reference sequence). V lost 5 bases, J lost 6 bases, and 8 bases stayed unmatched. This CDR3 has 14 residues. CDR3 in amino acids: CASSSSGQVDGYTF. The CDR3 nucleotides read TGTGCCAGTAGTTCCTCGGGACAGGTTGATGGCTACACCTTC.

This chain uses TRBV6-2 or TRBV6-3 with TRBJ2-1; D is possibly TRBD2 (6 bases). Trimming removed 5 bases at V and 5 bases at J, with 10 bases between. The CDR3 is 13 residues long. Germline CDR1 is MNHEY and CDR2 is SVGEGT. The CDR3 here is CASSQRVDNEQFF. The DNA of the CDR3 is TGTGCCAGCAGTCAGCGGGTGGACAATGAGCAGTTCTTC.

This rearrangement joins TRBV19 to TRBJ2-7; TRBD1 aligns across 7 bases. Germline CDR1 is LNHDA and CDR2 is SQIVND (reference sequence). Unmatched junction bases numbered 6, after V lost 7 bases and J lost 3 bases. The CDR3 runs to 13 residues. CDR3 protein: CASKPQGSYEQYF. CDR3 sequence (DNA): TGTGCCAGTAAACCACAGGGGAGCTACGAGCAGTACTTC.

The chain couples TRBV6-1 to TRBJ1-6; D call uncertain. Trimming shortened V by 2 bases and J by 8 bases, and 16 bases separated the two germline ends. The CDR3 runs 16 residues. Germline CDR1 and CDR2: MNHNS and SASEGT. The CDR3 nucleotides read TGTGCCAGCAGTGAAATATGGAGGGCTTCGGATTCACCCCTCCACTTT. Protein sequence: CASSEIWRASDSPLHF.

This chain joins TRBV27 and TRBJ2-1, with 10 bases identical to TRBD1. This CDR3 has 15 amino acids. J lost 7 bases, V lost 4 bases, and 7 bases had no gene match. The germline CDR1 and CDR2 sequences are MNHEY and SMNVEV (reference sequence). The CDR3 DNA reads as TGTGCCAGCAGTTCACCGGGACAGGGGAGAAATGAGCAGTTCTTC. This sequence encodes CASSSPGQGRNEQFF.

This chain uses TRBV24-1 with TRBJ2-3; TRBD2 agrees at 14 bases. In germline, CDR1 is KGHDR, CDR2 SFDVKD. The CDR3 contains 18 residues. Germline trimming cut 3 bases from V and 9 bases from J; bases unmatched to any gene: 13. The CDR3 nucleotides read TGTGCCACCAGTGATGCAAGACTAGCGGGAGGGTCCAGGGGGACGCAGTATTTT. Translation: CATSDARLAGGSRGTQYF.

The chain links TRBV2 to TRBJ1-2; unclear D gene. CDR3 length: 15 amino acids. Trimming cost V 7 bases and J 2 bases, with 17 bases left between them. Germline assignment: CDR1 SNHLY and CDR2 FYNNEI. The CDR3 DNA reads TGTGCCAGCAAAGAGAACAGAGGGCAAAACTATGGCTACACCTTC. This codes for CASKENRGQNYGYTF.

The rearrangement links TRBV18 to TRBJ1-4; 11 bases are shared with TRBD1. CDR1 is KGHSH and CDR2 is LQKENI in the germline V gene. There are 15 residues in the CDR3. V shed 4 bases and J 8 bases; nucleotides not matched to a gene: 6. The CDR3 reads CASSQGQGAREKLFF. CDR3 coding DNA: TGTGCCAGCTCACAAGGACAGGGGGCAAGGGAAAAACTGTTTTTT.

This clone was counted a few times. The chain joins TRBV11-3 to TRBJ1-4; a possible D gene is TRBD1 (5 bases). This CDR3 has 12 residues. The V end lost 5 bases, the J end lost 6 bases, and 7 bases lay between the germline ends. Germline loops: CDR1 SGHNT, CDR2 YENEEA. The CDR3 nucleotides read TGTGCCAGCAGCCGGGGGGATGAAAAACTGTTTTTT. Protein: CASSRGDEKLFF.

The chain combines TRBV28 with TRBJ2-5; 11 bases are a match to TRBD2. The CDR3 totals 18 residues. The germline V gene encodes CDR1 MDHEN and CDR2 SYDVKM. V gave up 2 bases and J gave up 1 base; unmatched junction bases: 9. The CDR3 bases are TGTGCCAGCAGTTTAGCGGCGGGACTAGCGGTTGGCCAAGAGACCCAGTACTTC. Translation gives CASSLAAGLAVGQETQYF.

This chain uses TRBV7-9 with TRBJ2-7; maybe TRBD2 (5 bases). This CDR3 spans 14 amino acids. V was shortened by 3 bases and J by 2 bases, with 11 bases between the two germline ends. The germline CDR1 and CDR2 sequences are SEHNR and FQNEAQ (reference sequence). The CDR3 region is CASSLSGTPYEQYF. The CDR3 DNA sequence: TGTGCCAGCAGCTTGAGCGGCACCCCCTACGAGCAGTACTTC.

The chain has TRBV28 and TRBJ1-5, with TRBD1 matching 7 bases. The trim removed 5 bases at V and 3 bases at J, leaving 22 bases unmatched. The CDR3 extends over 20 amino acids. Germline V gives CDR1 MDHEN, CDR2 SYDVKM. CDR3 bases: TGTGCCAGCAGTCCCTCTAAGACAGGGCGAGGGGGCAAGTCCAATCAGCCCCAGCATTTT. Translating gives CASSPSKTGRGGKSNQPQHF.

The gene calls are TRBV2 and TRBJ2-1; 8 bases fit TRBD1. J gave up 9 bases and V 6 bases, and 13 bases lay outside the gene matches. CDR1 is SNHLY and CDR2 is FYNNEI in the germline V gene. This CDR3 contains 15 residues. The CDR3 protein is CASRGTGTGLSEQFF. CDR3 nucleotides: TGTGCCAGCAGGGGGACAGGTACGGGTCTTAGTGAGCAGTTCTTC.

V usage is TRBV2 and J usage is TRBJ1-1; D unresolved. Trimming removed 4 bases from V and 3 bases from J, with 12 bases in between. Germline loops: CDR1 SNHLY, CDR2 FYNNEI. The CDR3 has 14 residues. CDR3 DNA sequence: TGTGCCAGCAGTGGGAGAGAGGCCGACACTGAAGCTTTCTTT. Its protein product is CASSGREADTEAFF.

The V gene is TRBV5-4, the J gene TRBJ2-5, with 9 bases aligning to TRBD2. In germline, CDR1 is SGHNT, CDR2 YYREEE (reference sequence). The CDR3 covers 16 residues. The J segment lost 5 bases and the V segment lost 0 bases, leaving 8 bases of the junction unmatched. The CDR3 loop reads CASSLDGGGAGETQYF. CDR3 coding DNA: TGTGCCAGCAGCTTGGATGGCGGGGGGGCCGGGGAGACCCAGTACTTC.

CDR3 protein: CASSPSAGGTTDTQYF. The CDR3 region has the DNA TGTGCCAGCTCACCCTCTGCGGGGGGGACCACAGATACGCAGTATTTT. This rearrangement joins TRBV18 to TRBJ2-3; TRBD2 matches 9 bases. CDR1 is KGHSH, CDR2 LQKENI, per germline. The CDR3 is 16 residues long. After removal of 3 bases from V and 2 bases from J, the junction contained 6 bases not matched to a gene.